This T cell receptor (beta chain) originates from a study of pediatric ulcerative colitis. Repertoires were generated with immunoSEQ multiplex PCR, while TCRdb's copy carries only in-frame clones and drops some. Among about 5,800 clones listed, around nine tenths were seen once. Broader study findings: Substantially fewer templates came from a couple of patients' blood samples. Acute severe colitis showed lower rectal diversity from clonal expansions. This repertoire reflects total lymphocytes rather than subpopulations like regulatory T cells. A couple of rectal CDR3 clonotypes occurred in all ulcerative colitis patients.

This clone was seen just once. Antigen specificity is unknown. The material sequenced was blood. This TCR was recovered from a girl under 18 who was a control in a study of pediatric ulcerative colitis.

The CDR3 nucleotides are TGCGCCAGCAGCTTGGCTAGCGGGGTATCCTACGAGCAGTACTTC. This gives the protein CASSLASGVSYEQYF. The chain uses TRBV5-1 and TRBJ2-7, with TRBD2 matching 9 bases. This CDR3 spans 15 amino acids. After removal of 0 bases from V and 1 base from J, the junction contained 2 bases not matched to a gene. Germline loops: CDR1 SGHRS, CDR2 YFSETQ.